The clone carrying this T cell receptor (beta chain) turned up a few times. Preparation of the TCRbeta library was carried out with unique molecular identifiers. TCRdb re-derived calls from the PCR reads in MiXCR, one entry per CDR3 protein. The repertoire consists of roughly 500,000 distinct CDR3 sequences, with around 13% occurring once and the leading ten covering more than 5.5%. The sample originates from a study of T-cell reconstitution after alpha-beta-depleted transplantation in children. V was clipped by 0 bases and J by 19 bases, with 10 bases between them. The CDR3 has 11 residues. Germline V CDR1 and CDR2: MNHEY, SVGAGI.

The source of this sequence is a human donor who donated a stem cell graft to a child with combined immunodeficiency. The sequenced sample was PBMCs from the stem cell graft donor, obtained from the stem cell graft. V usage is TRBV6-5 and J usage is TRBJ1-6; maybe TRBD1 (5 bases). In DNA form, the CDR3 reads TGTGCCAGCAGTTACTCCGGGACTGCTCACTTT. This codes for CASSYSGTAHF.